The 5 T cell receptor beta chains listed next were all sequenced from one sample in a study of blood T cell repertoires in COVID-19. Profiled with immunoSEQ multiplex PCR; TCRdb holds only in-frame clones, not every one. There are approximately 260,000 clones in the sample; roughly nine tenths occur only once, and roughly 4.5% lies in the top ten. The sequencing sample was made of peripheral blood. These receptors were taken from a woman between 40 and 55 years old who had recovered from COVID-19.

The chain combines TRBV5-1 with TRBJ2-1; 12 nucleotides agree with TRBD2. The CDR3 is 15 residues long. With 4 bases clipped from V and 6 bases from J, the junction kept 5 bases outside the gene matches. Per the germline V gene, CDR1 is SGHRS and CDR2 is YFSETQ. CDR3 coding DNA: TGCGCCAGCAGCGAAGGACTAGCGGGGATCAATGAGCAGTTCTTC. It yields the protein CASSEGLAGINEQFF.

This chain uses TRBV6-1 with TRBJ1-2; TRBD1 is a possible D gene (6 bases). Trimming left V 2 bases short and J 8 bases short, with 21 bases between. This CDR3 is built from 16 residues. Germline CDR1 is MNHNS and CDR2 is SASEGT. The CDR3 bases are TGTGCCAGCAGTGAACTAGGGTCGGCACCCAGGGGCGGCTACACCTTC. Encoded protein: CASSELGSAPRGGYTF.

The chain has TRBV19 and TRBJ2-1, with a tentative D call TRBD1 (6 bases). Germline V CDR1 and CDR2: LNHDA, SQIVND (reference sequence). CDR3 length: 14 amino acids. V was trimmed by 4 bases and J by 3 bases, leaving 10 bases between them. The CDR3 region is CASSTQGSYNEQFF. CDR3 DNA sequence: TGTGCCAGTAGTACACAGGGTAGCTACAATGAGCAGTTCTTC.

The table lists this clone with a count of one. The gene calls are TRBV2 and TRBJ2-5, with 9 bases identical to TRBD1. The CDR3 is 13 amino acids. After removal of 3 bases from V and 5 bases from J, the junction contained 1 base not matched to a gene. Germline CDR1 reads SNHLY; CDR2 reads FYNNEI. CDR3 region: CASSDGTGETQYF. CDR3 DNA sequence: TGTGCCAGCAGTGATGGGACAGGGGAGACCCAGTACTTC. The variable domain in full, completed from reference TRBV2 and TRBJ2-5, reads EPEVTQTPSHQVTQMGQEVILRCVPISNHLYFYWYRQILGQKVEFLVSFYNNEISEKSEIFDDQFSVERPDGSNFTLKIRSTKLEDSAMYFCASSDGTGETQYFGPGTRLLVL.

The chain is built from TRBV6-5 and TRBJ2-3; maybe TRBD2 (6 bases). The V gene's germline CDR1 is MNHEY and CDR2 SVGAGI. The CDR3 consists of 15 residues. Deletions cut 2 bases from V and 0 bases from J, with 9 bases between. The CDR3 region has the DNA TGTGCCAGCAGTTACGGGGACTCTAGCACAGATACGCAGTATTTT. It yields the protein CASSYGDSSTDTQYF.